In its sample, the clone carrying this T cell receptor beta chain was seen a few times. What it binds is not known. The data are from a study of regulatory T cells in long-lasting Graves disease. Across the whole study: The term persistent Graves' disease signified upward of 5 years on antithyroid drugs with positive TSH receptor antibodies.

TCR beta libraries were built with iRepertoire HTBI primers and Arm-PCR of CDR3 regions. TCRdb used MiXCR to reprocess the multiplex PCR reads, holding one entry per CDR3 protein. Counted here are about 340,000 distinct CDR3 sequences, 20% occurring once; the ten biggest clones make up roughly 27%. Regarding time point: persistent/refractory GD, antithyroid drugs over 5 years with positive TRAb. Extracted RNA from PBMCs served as the source of the TCR library. The collection involved drawing roughly 9.1 milliliters of peripheral blood into EDTA tubes. Germline V gene lookup returns CDR1 SNHLY and CDR2 FYNNEI. V shed 4 bases and J 4 bases; nucleotides not matched to a gene: 5. CDR3 length: 14 amino acids. Regarding the study as a whole: Lower TCR diversity was seen in persistent Graves' patients than in newly diagnosed ones. Sharing of public clonotypes was greater in persistent patients (roughly 2,900) than in new patients (roughly 1,000).

The input for sequencing was peripheral blood mononuclear cells (PBMCs), taken when the disease was refractory, from a patient treated with antithyroid drugs. The TCR comes from a female donor with Graves disease. The genes are TRBV2 and TRBJ2-7, with 9 bases aligning to TRBD1. The CDR3 DNA reads TGTGCCAGCAGTGTACAGGGGGCGGGTTACGAGCAGTACTTC. It specifies CASSVQGAGYEQYF. Variable domain in full (rest from reference TRBV2 and TRBJ2-7): EPEVTQTPSHQVTQMGQEVILRCVPISNHLYFYWYRQILGQKVEFLVSFYNNEISEKSEIFDDQFSVERPDGSNFTLKIRSTKLEDSAMYFCASSVQGAGYEQYFGPGTRLTVT.